Below are 15 T cell receptor beta chains sequenced from a single sample in a study of a mutant IDH1 vaccine in newly diagnosed glioma. These TCRs' antigens remain unknown. Here immunoSEQ multiplex PCR was the method, and the copy in TCRdb shows in-frame clones only, minus some. The sample holds some 44,000 clones, approximately 80% seen once. Time point specified: week 35, safety follow-up. Every single dose of the vaccine, 300 ug of mutant IDH1 20-mer peptide, came with topical imiquimod. This specimen consisted of PBMCs, obtained from a glioma patient whose treatment included an IDH1 peptide vaccine. The receptors here all came from a woman between 50 and 59 years old with glioma.

This clone was counted a few times. The chain joins TRBV7-2 to TRBJ1-4; maybe TRBD1 (5 bases). The V end lost 0 bases, the J end lost 7 bases, and 6 bases lay between the germline ends. This CDR3 is built from 13 residues. CDR1 is SGHTA, CDR2 FQGNSA, per germline. CDR3 loop: CASSLAGGEKLFF. Here the CDR3 DNA reads TGTGCCAGCAGCTTAGCCGGGGGTGAAAAACTGTTTTTT.

The count of this clone is one. V and J are TRBV23-1 and TRBJ1-6; 10 bases align to TRBD1. TRBV23-1 is reported as an ORF; its role is uncertain. CDR3 size: 23 residues. V shed 4 bases, J shed 0 bases, and the junction held 21 bases outside the gene matches. The CDR3 sequence is CASSLKSGQGLAQRSSYNSPLHF. The CDR3 DNA sequence: TGCGCCAGCAGTCTAAAGTCGGGACAGGGGCTCGCGCAAAGAAGCTCCTATAATTCACCCCTCCACTTT.

This clone appeared a single time. The V call is TRBV11-2, the J call TRBJ2-7, with 11 bases fitting TRBD2. The junction had 9 bases not matched to a gene; V was cut back by 6 bases and J by 5 bases. This CDR3 region has 15 residues. Looked up from germline, CDR1 is SGHAT and CDR2 is FQNNGV. As DNA, the CDR3 is TGTGCCAGCAGTCCGAGGACTAGCGGGTACCACGAGCAGTACTTC. Translation gives CASSPRTSGYHEQYF.

V usage is TRBV19 and J usage is TRBJ1-5; TRBD1 matches 9 bases. The CDR3 is 13 residues long. Germline CDR1 reads LNHDA; CDR2 reads SQIVND (reference sequence). CDR3 loop: CAAGTGYNQPQHF. As DNA, the CDR3 is TGTGCAGCCGGGACAGGGTACAATCAGCCCCAGCATTTT.

The chain has TRBV2 and TRBJ2-3; maybe TRBD2 (6 bases). Germline loops: CDR1 SNHLY, CDR2 FYNNEI. V lost 1 base and J lost 1, with 9 bases in between. This CDR3 is built from 15 residues. CDR3 DNA sequence: TGTGCCAGCAGTGAAGTGTCGGGGGGCACAGATACGCAGTATTTT. It translates to CASSEVSGGTDTQYF.

This chain joins TRBV2 and TRBJ1-2; D unresolved. The germline gives CDR1 SNHLY, CDR2 FYNNEI. The length of the CDR3 is 13 residues. V was cut by 9 bases and J by 0 bases, with 11 bases left in between. In DNA, the CDR3 is TGTGCCAGGTCGTCCCGAGCTAACTATGGCTACACCTTC. As protein: CARSSRANYGYTF.

V usage is TRBV7-3 and J usage is TRBJ2-2; D might be TRBD1 (5 bases). V was shortened by 3 bases and J by 8 bases, with 7 bases between the two germline ends. The CDR3 loop spans 12 amino acids. Germline CDR1 and CDR2: SGHTA and FQGTGA. CDR3 DNA: TGTGCCAGCAGCTTCAGGGAAGGGGAGCTGTTTTTT. This gives the protein CASSFREGELFF.

The genes are TRBV27 and TRBJ2-2, with 7 bases fitting TRBD1. CDR3 length: 13 residues. V lost 3 bases and J lost 6; bases outside the gene matches: 1. CDR1 and CDR2 (germline): MNHEY, SMNVEV (reference sequence). CDR3 nucleotide sequence: TGTGCCAGCAGTTTCGGACAGGCCGGGGAGCTGTTTTTT. This codes for CASSFGQAGELFF.

J is TRBJ1-4 and V is TRBV6-6; D may be TRBD1 (6 bases). CDR1 and CDR2 from the germline V gene are MNHNY and SVGAGI (reference sequence). Trimming pared 6 bases from V and 0 bases from J, leaving 11 bases between. The CDR3 length is 15 residues. CDR3 nucleotides: TGTGCCAGCAGCAGAGGACAGTCAACTAATGAAAAACTGTTTTTT. It specifies CASSRGQSTNEKLFF.

The chain has TRBV9 and TRBJ2-1; D perhaps matches TRBD2 (5 bases). V gave up 2 bases and J gave up 8 bases, with 11 bases separating them. The germline V gene has CDR1 SGDLS and CDR2 YYNGEE. CDR3 length: 13 amino acids. The CDR3, as DNA: TGTGCCAGCAGCGTCGACGGACTTGATGAGCAGTTCTTC. Amino acid sequence: CASSVDGLDEQFF.

The chain joins TRBV19 to TRBJ1-1; TRBD1 agrees at 10 bases. J gave up 4 bases and V 9 bases, and 8 bases lay outside the gene matches. The CDR3 runs to 14 residues. Germline values: CDR1 LNHDA, CDR2 SQIVND (reference sequence). CDR3 in amino acids: CASRDRGGGTEAFF. CDR3 in DNA: TGTGCCAGCCGGGACAGGGGTGGTGGCACTGAAGCTTTCTTT.

V usage is TRBV7-3 and J usage is TRBJ1-1; D gene unclear. This CDR3 comprises 15 residues. Germline CDR1 SGHTA, CDR2 FQGTGA. V shed 6 bases and J shed 1 base, with 15 bases lying between them. As DNA, the CDR3 is TGTGCCAGCAGAAAAAGTGAAGTCTCGAACACTGAAGCTTTCTTT. This encodes CASRKSEVSNTEAFF. The full variable domain, in which reference TRBV7-3 and TRBJ1-1 provide the parts outside the CDR3, is GAGVSQTPSNKVTEKGKYVELRCDPISGHTALYWYRQSLGQGPEFLIYFQGTGAADDSGLPNDRFFAVRPEGSVSTLKIQRTERGDSAVYLCASRKSEVSNTEAFFGQGTRLTVV.

The chain carries TRBV29-1 and TRBJ2-5; D may be TRBD1 (5 bases). Germline V gene sequence: CDR1 SQVTM, CDR2 ANQGSEA. The CDR3 has 14 amino acids. Trimming took off 3 bases at V and 5 bases at J, with 16 bases between the two ends. The CDR3 region has the DNA TGCAGCGTTGAGGGGTTTAGGACAACGGAGACCCAGTACTTC. Amino acid sequence: CSVEGFRTTETQYF. Looking up the rest from reference TRBV29-1 and TRBJ2-5 gives the full variable domain: SAVISQKPSRDICQRGTSLTIQCQVDSQVTMMFWYRQQPGQSLTLIATANQGSEATYESGFVIDKFPISRPNLTFSTLTVSNMSPEDSSIYLCSVEGFRTTETQYFGPGTRLLVL.

The rearrangement uses TRBV4-1 and TRBJ1-2; D ambiguous. CDR3 length: 13 amino acids. Germline loops: CDR1 MGHRA, CDR2 YSYEKL. Trimming shortened V by 1 base and J by 2 bases, and 5 bases separated the two germline ends. The CDR3: CASSQAFNYGYTF. Written as DNA, the CDR3 is TGCGCCAGCAGCCAAGCGTTCAACTATGGCTACACCTTC.

The chain is built from TRBV6-5 and TRBJ2-1, with D hard to call. V lost 2 bases to trimming and J lost 7 bases, with 9 bases between them. This CDR3 region has 13 residues. The germline V gene has CDR1 MNHEY and CDR2 SVGAGI. In DNA, the CDR3 is TGTGCCAGCAGTTACCAGGATACGAATGAGCAGTTCTTC. This translates into CASSYQDTNEQFF.